The 14 T cell receptor beta chains listed next were all sequenced from one sample in a study of beta chain features in type 1 diabetes. Expressed TCRB transcripts were sequenced after all isolated RNA was converted to cDNA. Generated by immunoSEQ multiplex PCR, the TCRdb table keeps only in-frame clones and is missing some. The sample holds a few hundred thousand clones, 10% to 15% seen once. For these TCRs, the target antigens are not known. Study conclusions and caveats: For Type 1 diabetes patients, all four CD4+ subsets carried TCRB CDR3s that were moderately but significantly shorter.

The sample taken for sequencing was naive CD4+ T cells from blood. Receptor source: a young woman with type 1 diabetes.

This clone showed up just a few times. CDR3 protein: CASSFSHSATDEQYF. Written as DNA, the CDR3 is TGTGCCAGCAGCTTCTCGCATAGTGCCACGGACGAGCAGTACTTC. This chain connects TRBV13 to TRBJ2-7; D gene unclear. The germline CDR1 and CDR2 sequences are PRHDT and FYEKMQ (reference sequence). V lost 3 bases and J lost 5, with 17 bases in between. CDR3 length: 15 amino acids.

The rearrangement uses TRBV5-4 and TRBJ2-1; tentative D call: TRBD2 (5 bases). This CDR3 contains 15 residues. Germline CDR1 reads SGHNT; CDR2 reads YYREEE (reference sequence). V gave up 1 base and J gave up 0 bases, with 8 bases separating them. CDR3: CASSLSGRSYNEQFF. The CDR3 DNA reads as TGTGCCAGCAGCTTGAGCGGCCGCTCCTACAATGAGCAGTTCTTC.

This clone was seen only a few times. The chain has TRBV6-5 and TRBJ1-1; D is possibly TRBD1 (6 bases). Germline V gene lookup returns CDR1 MNHEY and CDR2 SVGAGI. The V end was cut by 6 bases, the J end by 5 bases, with 13 bases between. The CDR3 is made up of 13 amino acids. The CDR3 DNA reads TGTGCCAGCAGCTCCACAGGGCGGACTGAAGCTTTCTTT. Translated, it gives CASSSTGRTEAFF.

This clone occurred a few times. The CDR3 coding sequence is TGCAGCGCCTCAAGGACAGGGCTGACCTACGAGCAGTACTTC. Protein product: CSASRTGLTYEQYF. This chain links TRBV29-1 with TRBJ2-7, with 8 bases fitting TRBD1. The CDR3 spans 14 residues. Germline CDR1 reads SQVTM; CDR2 reads ANQGSEA. The ends lost 7 bases at V and 2 bases at J; junction bases unmatched: 10.

The table lists this clone with a few counts. This chain uses TRBV29-1 with TRBJ2-1, with 9 bases fitting TRBD1. The CDR3 spans 13 residues. The ends lost 4 bases at V and 9 bases at J; junction bases unmatched: 7. Germline V gives CDR1 SQVTM, CDR2 ANQGSEA. CDR3 in DNA: TGCAGCGTTGCTGGGGACAGGGTTGGTGAGCAGTTCTTC. Amino acid sequence: CSVAGDRVGEQFF.

The chain employs TRBV13 and TRBJ1-4; possible D gene TRBD1, 5 bases. Deletions cut 2 bases from V and 5 bases from J, with 15 bases between. Germline V CDR1 and CDR2: PRHDT, FYEKMQ (reference sequence). This CDR3 spans 16 amino acids. For the CDR3, the DNA is TGTGCCAGCAGCTTAAATCCGGGACTGACGAATGAAAAACTGTTTTTT. This codes for CASSLNPGLTNEKLFF.

In regard to this clone: Other DNA variants within this sample encode the same CDR3. The chain joins TRBV5-1 to TRBJ2-3, with D maybe TRBD1 (6 bases). Per germline, CDR1 SGHRS and CDR2 YFSETQ. V was pared by 2 bases and J by 0 bases, with 7 bases between. There are 14 residues in the CDR3. CDR3 bases: TGCGCCAGCAGCTTAGGGACAAGCACAGATACGCAGTATTTT. This translates into CASSLGTSTDTQYF. The entire variable domain, with the rest obtained from reference TRBV5-1 and TRBJ2-3, is as follows: KAGVTQTPRYLIKTRGQQVTLSCSPISGHRSVSWYQQTPGQGLQFLFEYFSETQRNKGNFPGRFSGRQFSNSRSEMNVSTLELGDSALYLCASSLGTSTDTQYFGPGTRLTVL.

The chain links TRBV5-1 to TRBJ2-2; 13 bases align to TRBD2. This CDR3 region has 15 residues. Germline V lookup: CDR1 SGHRS, CDR2 YFSETQ. J was trimmed by 7 bases and V by 3 bases; bases with no gene match: 3. CDR3 DNA sequence: TGCGCCAGCAGCTCCGGACTAGCGGGGGTCGGGGAGCTGTTTTTT. It yields the protein CASSSGLAGVGELFF.

The chain recombines TRBV28 with TRBJ1-2, with unresolved D. The germline V gene has CDR1 MDHEN and CDR2 SYDVKM. V was pared by 5 bases and J by 8 bases, with 12 bases between. There are 12 residues in the CDR3. DNA of the CDR3: TGTGCCAGCAGTGGCAGACTAAGCGGCTACACCTTC. This translates into CASSGRLSGYTF.

This clone has only a few counts. This chain uses TRBV30 with TRBJ1-1; D possibly corresponds to TRBD1 (5 bases). The CDR3 covers 11 residues. The germline CDR1 and CDR2 sequences are GTSNPN and SVGIG (reference sequence). V lost 5 bases and J lost 5, with 9 bases in between. CDR3 loop: CAWDSGTEAFF. The CDR3 DNA sequence: TGTGCCTGGGACAGTGGTACTGAAGCTTTCTTT.

This clone has just a few counts. The chain is built from TRBV23-1 and TRBJ1-1; tentative D call: TRBD1 (5 bases). TRBV23-1 carries the ORF label, with uncertain function. This CDR3 is built from 12 residues. V shed 10 bases and J shed 1 base, with 10 bases lying between them. In DNA, the CDR3 is TGCGCCATCGCAGGGCGGAACACTGAAGCTTTCTTT. Protein: CAIAGRNTEAFF.

Concerning this clone: Its ends do not fully match the called genes, so a read error is possible. The chain couples TRBV7-2 to TRBJ2-7, with 10 bases that match TRBD2. CDR1 is SGHTA, CDR2 FQGNSA, per germline. This CDR3 is built from 13 residues. The CDR3 bases are TGTGCCAGCAGCATAGCGGGAGGCTACGAGCAGTACTTC. It translates to CASSIAGGYEQYF. The complete variable domain, with remaining parts taken from reference TRBV7-2 and TRBJ2-7, reads GAGVSQSPSNKVTEKGKDVELRCDPISGHTALYWYRQSLGQGLEFLIYFQGNSAPDKSGLPSDRFSAERTGGSVSTLTIQRTQQEDSAVYLCASSIAGGYEQYFGPGTRLTVT.

The chain combines TRBV11-1 with TRBJ2-5; tentatively, D is TRBD2 (6 bases). The V gene's germline CDR1 is SGHAT and CDR2 FQDESV (reference sequence). With 5 bases removed from V and 1 base from J, the gap between germline ends came to 11 bases. The CDR3 runs 14 residues. The CDR3 sequence: CASSPGTLQETQYF. In nucleotides, the CDR3 is TGTGCCAGCAGCCCCGGGACTCTCCAAGAGACCCAGTACTTC.

The chain combines TRBV7-9 with TRBJ2-3; D is unclear. The CDR3 has 11 residues. V was cut by 8 bases and J by 1 base, with 4 bases left in between. CDR1 is SEHNR and CDR2 is FQNEAQ in the germline V gene (reference sequence). For the CDR3, the DNA is TGTGCCAGCGGCCGCACAGATACGCAGTATTTT. This translates into CASGRTDTQYF. The variable domain in full, completed from reference TRBV7-9 and TRBJ2-3, reads DTGVSQNPRHKITKRGQNVTFRCDPISEHNRLYWYRQTLGQGPEFLTYFQNEAQLEKSRLLSDRFSAERPKGSFSTLEIQRTEQGDSAMYLCASGRTDTQYFGPGTRLTVL.